The clone carrying this TCR beta chain has more than one count but fewer than ten. One junction end does not reproduce the germline sequence, and a read error may be involved. The germline V gene has CDR1 SQVTM and CDR2 ANQGSEA. The CDR3 length is 13 residues. The time point here: patch test 3, about 24 weeks after DPC sensitization. Documented treatment: therapeutic diphenylcyclopropenone sensitization with weekly scalp DPC. This sample stems from a study of human T cells and chemical hapten exposure. Background on the study: An area of 2 cm by 2 to 2.5 cm on upper inner arm skin received 2% DPC for sensitization. Alopecia areata, totalis or universalis affected patients who were mostly female.

Each CDR3 protein gets one entry after TCRdb re-called the RACE reads with MiXCR. Of 82,000 or so distinct CDR3 sequences listed, 10% to 15% are singletons. The input for sequencing was whole blood, taken in connection with sensitization to the hapten diphenylcyclopropenone (DPC). The chain links TRBV29-1 to TRBJ2-2; D might be TRBD2 (5 bases). This receptor was obtained from a woman between 50 and 59 years old with alopecia areata. Some clones in this sample may be carry-over from other donors' samples. The CDR3 is CSVRQSITGEPFF. The CDR3 DNA reads TGCAGCGTCCGGCAATCTATCACCGGGGAGCCGTTTTTT.